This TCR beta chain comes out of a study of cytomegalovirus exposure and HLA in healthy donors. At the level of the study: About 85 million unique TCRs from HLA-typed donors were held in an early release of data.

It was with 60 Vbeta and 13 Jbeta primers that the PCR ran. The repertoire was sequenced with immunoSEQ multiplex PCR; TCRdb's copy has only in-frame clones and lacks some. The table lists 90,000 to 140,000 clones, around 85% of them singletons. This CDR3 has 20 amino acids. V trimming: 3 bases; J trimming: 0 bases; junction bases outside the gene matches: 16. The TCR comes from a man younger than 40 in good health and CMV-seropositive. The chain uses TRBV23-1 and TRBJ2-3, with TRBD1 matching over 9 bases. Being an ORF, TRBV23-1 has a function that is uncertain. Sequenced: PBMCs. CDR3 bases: TGCGCCAGCAGTCACCGCCCCCCCAGGGACAGGGAAACTAGCACAGATACGCAGTATTTT. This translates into CASSHRPPRDRETSTDTQYF.